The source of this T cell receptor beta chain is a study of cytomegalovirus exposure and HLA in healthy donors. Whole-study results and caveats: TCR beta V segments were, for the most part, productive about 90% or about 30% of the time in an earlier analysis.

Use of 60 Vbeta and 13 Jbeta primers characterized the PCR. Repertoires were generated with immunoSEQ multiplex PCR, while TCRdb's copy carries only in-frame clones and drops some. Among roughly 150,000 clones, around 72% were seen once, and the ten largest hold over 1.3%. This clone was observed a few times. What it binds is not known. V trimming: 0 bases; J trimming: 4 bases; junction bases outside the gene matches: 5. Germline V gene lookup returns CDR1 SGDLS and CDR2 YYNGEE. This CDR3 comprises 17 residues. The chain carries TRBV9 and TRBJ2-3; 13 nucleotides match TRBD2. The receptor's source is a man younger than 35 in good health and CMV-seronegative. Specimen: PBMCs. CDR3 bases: TGTGCCAGCAGCGTAGGGACTAGCGGGAGTTCGGCAGATACGCAGTATTTT. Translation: CASSVGTSGSSADTQYF.